Only a few counts were recorded for the clone carrying this TCR beta chain. Its antigen is currently unknown. The CDR3 sequence is 13 residues long. Germline values: CDR1 SGHTA, CDR2 FQGNSA. The V end was cut by 5 bases, the J end by 9 bases, with 17 bases between. 5'-RACE, quantitative and with molecular barcodes, yielded the TCR beta libraries. Using its own MiXCR run on the 5' RACE reads, TCRdb lists one record per CDR3 protein. The table shows 150,000 to 200,000 distinct CDR3 sequences, with 15% to 20% occurring only once. This sample was included in a study of CD8 T cells in ankylosing spondylitis. Study conclusions and caveats: In synovial fluid and blood from reactive arthritis, some motif variants were previously reported. Clones linked to disease were reported to show significant enrichment in matched ankylosing spondylitis synovial fluid.

The sample taken for sequencing was blood, either unsorted or a sorted T cell fraction (not recorded which). This TCR was recovered from a male donor with ankylosing spondylitis or in good health (not recorded which). V is TRBV7-2 and J is TRBJ2-7; D gene ambiguous. The CDR3 here is CASSTNLASRQYF. In DNA form, the CDR3 reads TGTGCCAGCAGCACCAATTTGGCATCGCGGCAGTACTTC.